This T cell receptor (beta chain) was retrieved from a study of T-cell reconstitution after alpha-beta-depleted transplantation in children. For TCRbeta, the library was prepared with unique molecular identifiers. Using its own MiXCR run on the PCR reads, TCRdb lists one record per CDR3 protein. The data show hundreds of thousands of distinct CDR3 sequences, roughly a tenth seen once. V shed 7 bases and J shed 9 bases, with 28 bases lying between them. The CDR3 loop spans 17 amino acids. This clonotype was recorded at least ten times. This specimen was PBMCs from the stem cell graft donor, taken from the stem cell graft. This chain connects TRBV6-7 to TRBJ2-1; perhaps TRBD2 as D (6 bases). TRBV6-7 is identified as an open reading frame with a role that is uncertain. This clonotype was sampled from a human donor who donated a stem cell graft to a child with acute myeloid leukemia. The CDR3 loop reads CASTPPLSGVLNLEQFF. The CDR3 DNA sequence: TGTGCCAGCACCCCCCCCCTTAGCGGTGTTCTTAATCTTGAGCAGTTCTTC.